This T cell receptor (beta chain) stems from a study of cytomegalovirus exposure and HLA in healthy donors. Only in-frame clones appear in the TCRdb table, and some are missing; sequencing was by immunoSEQ multiplex PCR. Of 150,000 to 200,000 clones in the sample, 75% to 90% were seen once. Regarding this clone: Its antigen is currently unknown.

Study results and caveats: Subsequent analysis showed first-cohort TCR clusters tending to co-occur in 120 or so validation repertoires.

The sequence derives from a young man in good health and CMV-seropositive. Sequencing was performed on PBMCs.

Here the CDR3 reads CAWSVPSGNQPQHF. DNA for the CDR3: TGTGCCTGGAGTGTTCCTAGTGGCAATCAGCCCCAGCATTTT. The chain recombines TRBV30 with TRBJ1-5; D remains ambiguous. Germline V gene lookup returns CDR1 GTSNPN and CDR2 SVGIG (reference sequence). V lost 0 bases and J lost 2, with 8 bases in between. The CDR3 runs to 14 residues.